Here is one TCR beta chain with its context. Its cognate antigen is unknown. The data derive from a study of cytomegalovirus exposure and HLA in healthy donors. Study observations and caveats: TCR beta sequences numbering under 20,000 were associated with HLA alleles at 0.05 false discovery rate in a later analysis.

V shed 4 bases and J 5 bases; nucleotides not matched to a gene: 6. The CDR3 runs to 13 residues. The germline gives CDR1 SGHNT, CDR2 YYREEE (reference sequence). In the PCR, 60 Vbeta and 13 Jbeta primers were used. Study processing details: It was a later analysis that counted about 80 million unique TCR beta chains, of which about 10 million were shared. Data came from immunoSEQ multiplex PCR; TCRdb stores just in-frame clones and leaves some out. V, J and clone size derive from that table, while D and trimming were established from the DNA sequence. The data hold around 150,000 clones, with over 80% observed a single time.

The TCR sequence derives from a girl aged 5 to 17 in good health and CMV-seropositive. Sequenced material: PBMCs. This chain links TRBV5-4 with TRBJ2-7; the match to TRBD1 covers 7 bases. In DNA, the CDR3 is TGTGCCAGCAGCCCCCGACAGGGCCACGAGCAGTACTTC. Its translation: CASSPRQGHEQYF.